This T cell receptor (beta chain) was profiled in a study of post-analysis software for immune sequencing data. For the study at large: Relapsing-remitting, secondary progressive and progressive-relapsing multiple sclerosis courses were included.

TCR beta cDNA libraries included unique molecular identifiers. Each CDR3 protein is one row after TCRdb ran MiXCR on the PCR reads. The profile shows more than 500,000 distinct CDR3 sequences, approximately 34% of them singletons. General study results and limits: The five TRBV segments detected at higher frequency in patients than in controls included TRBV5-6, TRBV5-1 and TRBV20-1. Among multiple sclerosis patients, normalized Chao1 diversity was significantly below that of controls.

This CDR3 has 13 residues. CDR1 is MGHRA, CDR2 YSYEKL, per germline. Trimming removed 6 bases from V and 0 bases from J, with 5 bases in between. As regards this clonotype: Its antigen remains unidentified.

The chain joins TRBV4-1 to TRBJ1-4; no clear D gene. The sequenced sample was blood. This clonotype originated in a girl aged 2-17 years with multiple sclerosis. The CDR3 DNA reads TGCGCCAGCAGGGCAGCAACTAATGAAAAACTGTTTTTT. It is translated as CASRAATNEKLFF.